This TCR beta chain is from a study of beta chain features in type 1 diabetes. A remark on this clone: The antigen is not known.

Study-wide findings and caveats: A moderate, significant TCRB CDR3 shortening appeared in type 1 diabetes across four CD4+ subsets.

cDNA synthesis used the whole RNA isolate, giving expressed TCRB sequences. Sequencing of naive, central memory and regulatory T cell samples gave an average of roughly 4 million reads. Profiling relied on immunoSEQ multiplex PCR, and the TCRdb table lists in-frame clones only, not all of them. The sample includes more than 300,000 clones, 7.5% to 9% of them seen just once. Material: central memory CD4+ T cells from blood. The receptor was derived from a woman under 30 in good health.

The CDR3 protein is CASRPRLNNEQFF. DNA for the CDR3: TGTGCCAGCAGGCCCAGGCTAAACAATGAGCAGTTCTTC. The rearrangement links TRBV6-1 to TRBJ2-1; no clear D gene. V dropped 6 bases and J dropped 5 bases, with 11 bases sitting between them. Germline V CDR1 and CDR2: MNHNS, SASEGT. The CDR3 loop spans 13 amino acids.